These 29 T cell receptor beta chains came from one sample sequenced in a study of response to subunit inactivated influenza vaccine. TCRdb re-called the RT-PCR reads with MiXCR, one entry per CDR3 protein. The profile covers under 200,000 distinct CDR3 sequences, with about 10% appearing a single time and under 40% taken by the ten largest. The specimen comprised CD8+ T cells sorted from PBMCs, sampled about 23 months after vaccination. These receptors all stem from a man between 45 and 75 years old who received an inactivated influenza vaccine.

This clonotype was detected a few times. Here the CDR3 reads CASSQYTGAGANVLTF. CDR3 coding DNA: TGTGCCAGCAGCCAATACACAGGGGCAGGGGCCAACGTCCTGACTTTC. The chain has TRBV4-2 and TRBJ2-6, with 7 bases identical to TRBD1. The CDR3 runs 16 residues. Germline values: CDR1 LGHNA, CDR2 YNFKEQ. Trimming took 2 bases from V and 4 from J; bases not matched to a gene: 5.

CDR3 amino acids: CASSVGSGGAYEQYF. Written as DNA, the CDR3 is TGTGCCAGCAGCGTAGGATCGGGGGGCGCTTACGAGCAGTACTTC. This chain links TRBV9 with TRBJ2-7, with TRBD2 as a possible D gene (7 bases). The germline V gene encodes CDR1 SGDLS and CDR2 YYNGEE. This CDR3 is 15 amino acids long. V was cut by 0 bases and J by 4 bases, with 14 bases left in between.

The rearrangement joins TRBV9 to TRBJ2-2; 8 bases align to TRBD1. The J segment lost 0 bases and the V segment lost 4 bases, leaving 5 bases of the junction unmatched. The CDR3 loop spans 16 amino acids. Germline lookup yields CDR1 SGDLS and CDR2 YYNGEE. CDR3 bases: TGTGCCAGCAGCTCCCAGGGGGCCGCGAACACCGGGGAGCTGTTTTTT. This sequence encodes CASSSQGAANTGELFF.

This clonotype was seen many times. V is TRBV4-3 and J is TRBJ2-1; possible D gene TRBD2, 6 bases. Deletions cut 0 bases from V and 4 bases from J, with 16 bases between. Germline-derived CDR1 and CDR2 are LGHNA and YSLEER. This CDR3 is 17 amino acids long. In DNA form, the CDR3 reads TGCGCCAGCAGCCAAGATAATAGGGGACTGCGATACAATGAGCAGTTCTTC. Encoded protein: CASSQDNRGLRYNEQFF.

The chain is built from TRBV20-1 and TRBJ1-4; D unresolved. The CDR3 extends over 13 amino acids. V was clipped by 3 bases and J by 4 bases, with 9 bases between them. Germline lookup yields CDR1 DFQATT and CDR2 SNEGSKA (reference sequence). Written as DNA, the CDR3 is TGCAGTGCTAGGGGCCCATATAATGAAAAACTGTTTTTT. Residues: CSARGPYNEKLFF.

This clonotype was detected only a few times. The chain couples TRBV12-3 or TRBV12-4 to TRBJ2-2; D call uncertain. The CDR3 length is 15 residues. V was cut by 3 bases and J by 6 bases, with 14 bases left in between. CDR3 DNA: TGTGCCAGCAGTTTGTTGGGCCCTCATCCCGGGGAGCTGTTTTTT. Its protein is CASSLLGPHPGELFF.

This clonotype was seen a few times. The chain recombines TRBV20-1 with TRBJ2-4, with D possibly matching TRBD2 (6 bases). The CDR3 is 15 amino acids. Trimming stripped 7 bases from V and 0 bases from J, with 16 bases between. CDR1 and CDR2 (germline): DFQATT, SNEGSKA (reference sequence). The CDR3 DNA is TGCAGTGGGGAGGCGGCGGGACTAGCCAAAAACATTCAGTACTTC. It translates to CSGEAAGLAKNIQYF.

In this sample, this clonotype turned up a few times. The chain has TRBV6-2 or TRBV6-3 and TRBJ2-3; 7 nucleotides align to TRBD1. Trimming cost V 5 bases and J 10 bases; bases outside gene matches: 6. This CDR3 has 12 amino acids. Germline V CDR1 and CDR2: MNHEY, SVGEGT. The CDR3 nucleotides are TGTGCCAGCAGTCTCGGACAGGCAGCGCAGTATTTT. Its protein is CASSLGQAAQYF.

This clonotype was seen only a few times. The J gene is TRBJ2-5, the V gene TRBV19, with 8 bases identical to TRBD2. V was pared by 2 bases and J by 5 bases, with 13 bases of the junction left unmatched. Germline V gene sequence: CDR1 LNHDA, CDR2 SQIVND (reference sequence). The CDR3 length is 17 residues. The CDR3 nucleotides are TGTGCCAGTAGTATAAGGTACCGGCGGGAGGTCCCGGAGACCCAGTACTTC. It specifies CASSIRYRREVPETQYF.

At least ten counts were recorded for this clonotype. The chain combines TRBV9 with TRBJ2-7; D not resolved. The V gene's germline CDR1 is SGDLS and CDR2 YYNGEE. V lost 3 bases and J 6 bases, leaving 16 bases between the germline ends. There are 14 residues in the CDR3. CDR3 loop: CASSATGSHLEQYF. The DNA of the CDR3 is TGTGCCAGCAGCGCGACCGGGTCCCACCTCGAGCAGTACTTC.

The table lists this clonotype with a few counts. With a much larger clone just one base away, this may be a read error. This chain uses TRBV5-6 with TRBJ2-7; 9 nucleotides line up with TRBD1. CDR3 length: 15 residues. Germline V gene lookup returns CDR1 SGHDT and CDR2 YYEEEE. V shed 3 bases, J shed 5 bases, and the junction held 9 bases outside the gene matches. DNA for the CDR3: TGTGCCAGCAGCTCCGGGGGGACAGGGTTCAACGAGCAGTACTTC. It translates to CASSSGGTGFNEQYF.

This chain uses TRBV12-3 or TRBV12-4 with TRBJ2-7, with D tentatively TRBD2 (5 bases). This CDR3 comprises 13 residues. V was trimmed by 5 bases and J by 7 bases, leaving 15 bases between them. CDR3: CASSPGPSGEQYF. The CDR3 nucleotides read TGTGCCAGCAGTCCCGGGCCCTCGGGGGAGCAGTACTTC.

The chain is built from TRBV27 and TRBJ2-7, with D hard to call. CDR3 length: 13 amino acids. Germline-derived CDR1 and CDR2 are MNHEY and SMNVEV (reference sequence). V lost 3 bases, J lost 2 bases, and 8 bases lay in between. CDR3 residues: CASSFSRTYEQYF. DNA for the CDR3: TGTGCCAGCAGTTTCTCACGGACCTACGAGCAGTACTTC.

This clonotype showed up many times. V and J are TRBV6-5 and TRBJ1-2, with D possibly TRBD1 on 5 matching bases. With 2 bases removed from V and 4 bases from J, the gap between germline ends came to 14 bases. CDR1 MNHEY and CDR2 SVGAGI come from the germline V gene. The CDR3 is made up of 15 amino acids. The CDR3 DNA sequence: TGTGCCAGCAGTTACGGCTCGGGGCTTGGCTATGGCTACACCTTC. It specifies CASSYGSGLGYGYTF.

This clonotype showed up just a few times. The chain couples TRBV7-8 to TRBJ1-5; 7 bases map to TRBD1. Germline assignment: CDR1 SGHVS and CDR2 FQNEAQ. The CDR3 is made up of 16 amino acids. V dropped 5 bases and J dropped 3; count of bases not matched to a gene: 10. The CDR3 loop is CASSQEQGLYNQPQHF. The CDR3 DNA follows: TGTGCCAGCAGCCAGGAACAGGGGCTGTACAATCAGCCCCAGCATTTT.

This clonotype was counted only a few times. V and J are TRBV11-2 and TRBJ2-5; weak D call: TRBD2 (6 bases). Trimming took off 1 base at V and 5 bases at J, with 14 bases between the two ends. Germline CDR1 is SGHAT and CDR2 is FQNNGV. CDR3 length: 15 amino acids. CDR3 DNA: TGTGCCAGCAGCTTAGGCCCGGAGGGCCGGGAGACCCAGTACTTC. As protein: CASSLGPEGRETQYF.

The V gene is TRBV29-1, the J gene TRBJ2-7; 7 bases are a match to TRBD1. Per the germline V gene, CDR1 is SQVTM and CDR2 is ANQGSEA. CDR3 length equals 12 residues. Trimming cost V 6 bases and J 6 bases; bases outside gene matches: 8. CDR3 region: CSVRRQGPEQYF. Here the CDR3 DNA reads TGCAGCGTGAGACGACAGGGCCCCGAGCAGTACTTC.

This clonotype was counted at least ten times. The CDR3 DNA reads as TGTGCCAGCAGCCAAGCCCTAGGGGGCTCCTACAATGAGCAGTTCTTC. Its protein is CASSQALGGSYNEQFF. V is TRBV3-1 and J is TRBJ2-1; the D gene is possibly TRBD1 (6 bases). V dropped 1 base and J dropped 0 bases, with 10 bases sitting between them. The CDR3 runs 16 residues. Germline V CDR1 and CDR2: LGHDT, YNNKEL (reference sequence).

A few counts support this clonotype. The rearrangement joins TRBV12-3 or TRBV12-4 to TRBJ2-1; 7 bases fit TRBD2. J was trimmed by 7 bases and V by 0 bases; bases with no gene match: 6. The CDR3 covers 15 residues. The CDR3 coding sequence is TGTGCCAGCAGTTTAGCGGGAGGGCCTCGTAATGAGCAGTTCTTC. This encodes CASSLAGGPRNEQFF.

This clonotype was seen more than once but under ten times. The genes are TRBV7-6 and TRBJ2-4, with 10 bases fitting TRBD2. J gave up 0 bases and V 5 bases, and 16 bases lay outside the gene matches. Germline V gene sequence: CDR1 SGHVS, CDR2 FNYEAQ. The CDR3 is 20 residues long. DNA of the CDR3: TGTGCCAGCAGCGCATACCCCGGGACTAGCGCTACCCTAGCCAAAAACATTCAGTACTTC. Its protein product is CASSAYPGTSATLAKNIQYF.

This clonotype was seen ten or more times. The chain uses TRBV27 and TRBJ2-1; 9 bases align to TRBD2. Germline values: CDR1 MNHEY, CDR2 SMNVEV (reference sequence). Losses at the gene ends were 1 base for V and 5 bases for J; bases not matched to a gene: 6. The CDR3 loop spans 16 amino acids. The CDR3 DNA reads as TGTGCCAGCAGTTTATGGGTAGCGGGAGTCGACAATGAGCAGTTCTTC. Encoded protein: CASSLWVAGVDNEQFF.

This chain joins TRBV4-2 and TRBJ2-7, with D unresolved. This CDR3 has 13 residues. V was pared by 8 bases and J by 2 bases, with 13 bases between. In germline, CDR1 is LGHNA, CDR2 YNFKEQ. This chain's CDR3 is CASGPGVPYEQYF. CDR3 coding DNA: TGTGCCAGCGGCCCCGGCGTCCCCTACGAGCAGTACTTC.

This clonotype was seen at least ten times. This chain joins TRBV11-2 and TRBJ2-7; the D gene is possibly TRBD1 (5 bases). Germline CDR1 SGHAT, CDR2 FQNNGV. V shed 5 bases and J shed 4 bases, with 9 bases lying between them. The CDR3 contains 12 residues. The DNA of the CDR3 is TGTGCCAGCAGCCAACAGGCTTACGAGCAGTACTTC. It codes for CASSQQAYEQYF.

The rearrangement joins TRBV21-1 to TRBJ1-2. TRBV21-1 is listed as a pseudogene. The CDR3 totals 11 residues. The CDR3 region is CASSKLGSYTF. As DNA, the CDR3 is TGTGCCAGCAGCAAATTGGGGAGCTACACCTTC.

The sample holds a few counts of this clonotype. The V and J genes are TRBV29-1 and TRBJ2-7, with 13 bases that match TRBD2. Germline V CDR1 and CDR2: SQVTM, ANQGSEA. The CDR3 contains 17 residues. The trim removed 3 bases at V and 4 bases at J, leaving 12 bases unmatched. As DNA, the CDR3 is TGCAGCGTTGAGGTACTAGCGGGAGGGCCTACGGGATACGAGCAGTACTTC. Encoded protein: CSVEVLAGGPTGYEQYF.

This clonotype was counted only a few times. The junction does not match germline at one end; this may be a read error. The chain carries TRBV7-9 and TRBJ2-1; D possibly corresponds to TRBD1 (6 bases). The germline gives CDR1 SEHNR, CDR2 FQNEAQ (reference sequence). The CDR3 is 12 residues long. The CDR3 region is CASNLGQNEQFF. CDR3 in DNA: TGTGCCAGCAACTTAGGACAGAATGAGCAGTTCTTC.

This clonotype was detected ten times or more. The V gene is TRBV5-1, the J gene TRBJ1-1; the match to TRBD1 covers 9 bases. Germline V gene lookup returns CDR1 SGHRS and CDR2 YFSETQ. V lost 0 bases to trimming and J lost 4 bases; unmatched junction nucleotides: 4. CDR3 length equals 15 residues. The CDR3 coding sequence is TGCGCCAGCAGCTTGGCAACAGGGGGCGGCACTGAAGCTTTCTTT. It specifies CASSLATGGGTEAFF.

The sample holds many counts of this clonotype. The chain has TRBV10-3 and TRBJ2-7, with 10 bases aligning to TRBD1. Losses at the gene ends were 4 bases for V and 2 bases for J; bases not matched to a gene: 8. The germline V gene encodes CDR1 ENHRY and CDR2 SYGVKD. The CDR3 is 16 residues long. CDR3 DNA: TGTGCCATCAGTGCGTACGGGACAGGGGATCCCTACGAGCAGTACTTC. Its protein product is CAISAYGTGDPYEQYF.

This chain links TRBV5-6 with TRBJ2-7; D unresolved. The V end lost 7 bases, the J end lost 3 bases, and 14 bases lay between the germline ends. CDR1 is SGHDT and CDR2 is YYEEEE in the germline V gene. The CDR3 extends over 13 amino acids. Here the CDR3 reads CASGPGPFYEQYF. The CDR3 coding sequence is TGTGCCAGCGGCCCCGGGCCTTTCTACGAGCAGTACTTC.